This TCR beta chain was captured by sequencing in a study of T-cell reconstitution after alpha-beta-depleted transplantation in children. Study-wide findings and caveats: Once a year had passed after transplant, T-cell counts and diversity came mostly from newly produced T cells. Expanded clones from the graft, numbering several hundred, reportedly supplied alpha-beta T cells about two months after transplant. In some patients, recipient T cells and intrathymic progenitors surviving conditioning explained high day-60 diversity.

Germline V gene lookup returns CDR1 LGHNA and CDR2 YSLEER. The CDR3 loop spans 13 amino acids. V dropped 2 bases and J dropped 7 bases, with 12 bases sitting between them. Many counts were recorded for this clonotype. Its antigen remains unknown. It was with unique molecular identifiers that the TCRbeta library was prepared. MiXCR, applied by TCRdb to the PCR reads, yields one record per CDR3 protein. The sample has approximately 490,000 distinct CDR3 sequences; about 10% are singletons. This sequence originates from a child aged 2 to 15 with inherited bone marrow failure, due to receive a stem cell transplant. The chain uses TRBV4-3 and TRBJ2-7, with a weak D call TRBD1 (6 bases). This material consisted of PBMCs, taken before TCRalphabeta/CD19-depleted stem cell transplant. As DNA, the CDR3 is TGCGCCAGCAGCCAACTAGGCAGGGGAGAGCAGTACTTC. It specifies CASSQLGRGEQYF.